Presented here are 5 T cell receptor beta chains from one specimen sequenced in a study of T cells in Graves' hyperthyroidism and ophthalmopathy. RNA transcripts yielded amplified TCR beta CDR3 regions. Initially, a first-round RT-PCR of the TCR CDR3 employed the HTBI primer set. Using its own MiXCR run on the multiplex PCR reads, TCRdb lists one record per CDR3 protein. The table lists around 270,000 distinct CDR3 sequences, roughly 20% of them singletons. Sequencing was done on a sample of blood. The receptor set was obtained from a man in his fifties or sixties with Graves' ophthalmopathy.

Only one count was recorded for this clonotype. The chain carries TRBV25-1 and TRBJ2-1; TRBD1 agrees at 9 bases. V lost 3 bases and J lost 8; bases outside the gene matches: 11. Germline CDR1 MGHDK, CDR2 SYGVNS. The CDR3 sequence is 16 residues long. CDR3 sequence (DNA): TGTGCCAGCAGTGACTCGACCGGGACAGGGTCTCATGAGCAGTTCTTC. Amino acid sequence: CASSDSTGTGSHEQFF.

This clonotype was picked up many times. The chain joins TRBV7-9 to TRBJ2-1; no clear D. V shed 3 bases and J shed 4 bases, with 4 bases lying between them. The CDR3 totals 12 residues. From germline, CDR1 is SEHNR and CDR2 FQNEAQ (reference sequence). The CDR3 loop reads CASSFGYNEQFF. In nucleotides, the CDR3 is TGTGCCAGCAGCTTCGGTTACAATGAGCAGTTCTTC.

This clonotype was recorded a few times. The chain is built from TRBV5-1 and TRBJ2-3; 10 nucleotides agree with TRBD1. Trimming cost V 0 bases and J 2 bases; bases outside gene matches: 3. Germline CDR1 reads SGHRS; CDR2 reads YFSETQ. The CDR3 contains 16 residues. CDR3 loop: CASSLVGTGATDTQYF. CDR3 DNA sequence: TGCGCCAGCAGCTTGGTGGGGACAGGGGCCACAGATACGCAGTATTTT. Full variable domain (outside the CDR3, taken from reference TRBV5-1 and TRBJ2-3): KAGVTQTPRYLIKTRGQQVTLSCSPISGHRSVSWYQQTPGQGLQFLFEYFSETQRNKGNFPGRFSGRQFSNSRSEMNVSTLELGDSALYLCASSLVGTGATDTQYFGPGTRLTVL.

The V and J genes are TRBV12-3 or TRBV12-4 and TRBJ2-2; 10 positions match TRBD2. The CDR3 runs to 16 residues. J was trimmed by 3 bases and V by 4 bases; bases with no gene match: 5. The CDR3 sequence: CASSSPSGSYTGELFF. CDR3 bases: TGTGCCAGCAGTTCCCCTAGCGGGAGTTACACCGGGGAGCTGTTTTTT.

The sample holds many counts of this clonotype. This chain uses TRBV6-2 or TRBV6-3 with TRBJ2-7, with 10 bases that match TRBD2. V shed 6 bases, J shed 2 bases, and the junction held 10 bases outside the gene matches. The CDR3 contains 16 residues. Per the germline V gene, CDR1 is MNHEY and CDR2 is SVGEGT. The CDR3 nucleotides read TGTGCCAGCAGGACGGGCGGGCTAGCGGGAGCCTACGAGCAGTACTTC. Its translation: CASRTGGLAGAYEQYF.